This TCR beta chain was observed in a study of blood T cell repertoires in COVID-19. Study as a whole: Researchers got acute and convalescent COVID-19 samples from the United States, Italy and Spain. T cells, B-cell-depleted T cells, or PBMCs provided the cDNA or gDNA that served as material.

Source study methods: The authors estimated nucleated cell counts from reference gene primer amplification. The protocol was immunoSEQ multiplex PCR, while the TCRdb copy is restricted to in-frame clones and leaves out a portion. The V and J calls and clone size come from that table; D and trimming were worked out from the DNA. The sample records about 130,000 clones, roughly three quarters being singletons. This clone was seen a handful of times. The V segment lost 1 base and the J segment 7 bases; nucleotides outside the gene matches: 7. The CDR3 loop spans 16 amino acids. Germline V gives CDR1 SEHNR, CDR2 FQNEAQ (reference sequence).

The clonotype originates from a woman in her 70s with acute or convalescent COVID-19. This chain joins TRBV7-9 and TRBJ1-1, with 12 bases aligning to TRBD1. The sample comprised peripheral blood. This CDR3 is CASSLGTGQGAFEAFF. DNA for the CDR3: TGTGCCAGCAGCTTAGGAACGGGACAGGGGGCTTTTGAAGCTTTCTTT.